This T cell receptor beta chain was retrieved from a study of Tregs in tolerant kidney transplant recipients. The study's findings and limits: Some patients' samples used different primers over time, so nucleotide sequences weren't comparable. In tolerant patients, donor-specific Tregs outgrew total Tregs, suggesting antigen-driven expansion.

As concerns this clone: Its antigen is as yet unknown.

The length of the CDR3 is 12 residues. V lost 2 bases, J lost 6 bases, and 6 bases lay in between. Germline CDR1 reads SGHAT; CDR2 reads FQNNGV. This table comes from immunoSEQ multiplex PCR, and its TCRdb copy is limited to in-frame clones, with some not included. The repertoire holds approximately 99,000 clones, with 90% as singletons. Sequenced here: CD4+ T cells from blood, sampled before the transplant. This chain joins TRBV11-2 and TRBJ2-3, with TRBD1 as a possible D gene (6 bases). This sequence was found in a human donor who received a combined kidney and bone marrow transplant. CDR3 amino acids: CASSLQGDTQYF. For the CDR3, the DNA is TGTGCCAGCAGCTTACAGGGGGATACGCAGTATTTT.